This T cell receptor (beta chain) is drawn from a study of neurological immune-mediated disorders. The CDR3 totals 12 residues. CDR1 is DFQATT, CDR2 SNEGSKA, per germline (reference sequence). Deletions cut 2 bases from V and 0 bases from J, with 4 bases between. From the 5' RACE reads, TCRdb called clonotypes with MiXCR, one entry per CDR3 protein. The sample includes 15,000 to 20,000 distinct CDR3 sequences, 25% to 30% of them seen just once. The gene calls are TRBV20-1 and TRBJ1-2; D is ambiguous. The sample was PBMCs. This sequence originates from a man aged 45-65 years with HTLV-1-associated myelopathy (HAM/TSP). The CDR3 DNA follows: TGCAGTGCTAGATCAGCTAACTATGGCTACACCTTC. Amino acid sequence: CSARSANYGYTF.